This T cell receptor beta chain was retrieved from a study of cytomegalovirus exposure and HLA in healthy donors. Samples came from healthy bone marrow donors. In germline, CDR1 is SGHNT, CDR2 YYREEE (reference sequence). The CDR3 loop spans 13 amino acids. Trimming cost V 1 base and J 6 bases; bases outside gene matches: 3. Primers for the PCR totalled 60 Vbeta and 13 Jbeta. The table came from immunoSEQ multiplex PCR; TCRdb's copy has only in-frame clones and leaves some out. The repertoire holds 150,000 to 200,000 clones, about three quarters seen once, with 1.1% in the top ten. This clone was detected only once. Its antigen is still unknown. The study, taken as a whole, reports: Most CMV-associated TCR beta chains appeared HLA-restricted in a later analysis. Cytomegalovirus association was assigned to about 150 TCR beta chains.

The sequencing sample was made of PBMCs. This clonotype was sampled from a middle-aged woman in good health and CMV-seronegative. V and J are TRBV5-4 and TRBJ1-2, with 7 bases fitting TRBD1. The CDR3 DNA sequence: TGTGCCAGCAGCTTGAAACAGGGGCATGGCTACACCTTC. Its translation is CASSLKQGHGYTF.